This T cell receptor beta chain was observed in a study of graft-versus-host responses after intestinal transplantation. TCRdb's table, derived via immunoSEQ multiplex PCR, lists solely in-frame clones and lacks some. Of 90,000 to 150,000 clones listed, about 95% are singletons. Trimming took 5 bases from V and 3 from J, leaving 10 bases between them. The CDR3 has 14 residues. The germline V gene encodes CDR1 MNHEY and CDR2 SMNVEV (reference sequence). Overall study findings and caveats: Those patients showing graft-donor T cell macrochimerism displayed high graft-versus-host to host-versus-graft clonal ratios in allografts.

Concerning this clone: Its antigen is not known.

This material consisted of unstimulated CD8+ T cells sorted from spleen or lymph node cells, taken before intestinal transplant. The chain joins TRBV27 to TRBJ1-4; weak D call: TRBD1 (5 bases). The sequence was obtained from a human donor who received an intestinal transplant. The CDR3 sequence is CASSPQGPNEKLFF. The CDR3 DNA sequence: TGTGCCAGCAGTCCCCAGGGCCCTAATGAAAAACTGTTTTTT.